This TCR beta chain derives from a study of shared clonotypes between healthy human individuals. At the level of the study: Donors consisted of a couple of women and a few men between 18 and 49. Per donor, three plates held CD4 naive cells, three held CD4 memory, two held CD8 naive and one held CD8 memory.

In the case of this clone: What it binds is unknown.

Study-wide findings and caveats: Generally, naive subsets came out with larger estimated richness than memory subsets.

Every subset had its genomic DNA shared out evenly among several immunoSEQ plates. The data were produced by immunoSEQ multiplex PCR, yet TCRdb's version contains in-frame clones alone and is incomplete. The table lists roughly 1,000,000 clones, more than 75% of them singletons. Per germline, CDR1 SGHDT and CDR2 YYEEEE. The length of the CDR3 is 16 residues. V dropped 0 bases and J dropped 7 bases, with 19 bases sitting between them. The chain couples TRBV5-6 to TRBJ1-2; possibly TRBD1 for D (5 bases). The source of this sequence is a man aged 18 to 30 in good health. Some clones in this sample may be carry-over from other donors' samples. What was sequenced was memory CD4+ T cells from PBMCs. Subset here: CD45RA-negative fraction. CDR3 loop: CASSLDGRVRRGGYTF. The CDR3 DNA reads as TGTGCCAGCAGCTTGGACGGTCGGGTCCGAAGGGGTGGCTACACCTTC.